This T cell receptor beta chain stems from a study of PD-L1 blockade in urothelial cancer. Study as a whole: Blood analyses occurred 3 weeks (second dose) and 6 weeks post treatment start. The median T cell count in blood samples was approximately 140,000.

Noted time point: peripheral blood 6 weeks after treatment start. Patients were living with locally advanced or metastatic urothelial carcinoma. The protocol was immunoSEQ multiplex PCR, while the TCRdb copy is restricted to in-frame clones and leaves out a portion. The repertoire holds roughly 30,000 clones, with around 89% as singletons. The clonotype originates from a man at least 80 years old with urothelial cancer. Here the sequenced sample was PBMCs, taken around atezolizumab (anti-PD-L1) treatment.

Here the CDR3 DNA reads TGTGCCAGCAAACTAGCGGGAGATACGCAGTATTTT. Translating it yields CASKLAGDTQYF. The genes are TRBV2 and TRBJ2-3, with TRBD2 identical over 9 bases. This CDR3 is built from 12 residues. The trim removed 7 bases at V and 5 bases at J, leaving 1 base unmatched. Germline V gene lookup returns CDR1 SNHLY and CDR2 FYNNEI.